These 32 T cell receptor beta chains originate from one sample sequenced in a study of shared clonotypes between healthy human individuals. Assay: immunoSEQ multiplex PCR; the TCRdb copy retains only in-frame clones and omits some. The repertoire holds 450,000 to 500,000 clones, with 60% to 80% as singletons. The sequenced sample consisted of PBMCs. The receptors derive from a woman aged 40 to 50 in good health. Some clones in this sample may be carry-over from other donors' samples.

The chain combines TRBV18 with TRBJ1-6; TRBD1 matches 9 bases. Germline trimming cut 4 bases from V and 9 bases from J; bases unmatched to any gene: 7. Germline-derived CDR1 and CDR2 are KGHSH and LQKENI. The CDR3 has 15 amino acids. The CDR3 reads CASSLSGTGFSPLHF. The CDR3 DNA follows: TGTGCCAGCTCACTCTCCGGGACAGGGTTTTCACCCCTCCACTTT.

On this clone itself: The sample holds other DNA sequences that translate to the same CDR3. This chain uses TRBV6-4 with TRBJ2-2; D remains ambiguous. Germline V gives CDR1 MRHNA, CDR2 SNTAGT. Trimming cost V 3 bases and J 3 bases, with 8 bases left between them. This CDR3 has 14 residues. The CDR3 protein is CASSEGQDTGELFF. In DNA, the CDR3 is TGTGCCAGCAGTGAGGGTCAGGACACCGGGGAGCTGTTTTTT.

In this sample, this clone turned up once. The gene calls are TRBV5-8 and TRBJ2-7, with D hard to call. Per germline, CDR1 SGHTS and CDR2 YDEGEE. The CDR3 loop spans 9 amino acids. Trimming removed 0 bases from V and 13 bases from J, with 5 bases in between. The CDR3 is CASSLGLYF. The CDR3 nucleotides are TGTGCCAGCAGCTTGGGTTTATACTTC.

This chain links TRBV11-3 with TRBJ2-1; D call uncertain. The CDR3 has 12 residues. The V end was cut by 1 base, the J end by 10 bases, with 8 bases between. Looked up from germline, CDR1 is SGHNT and CDR2 is YENEEA. CDR3 loop: CASSLGETEQFF. DNA for the CDR3: TGTGCCAGCAGCTTAGGAGAGACAGAGCAGTTCTTC.

The rearrangement uses TRBV11-3 and TRBJ2-1, with 10 bases fitting TRBD2. The CDR3 length is 16 residues. The trim removed 3 bases at V and 8 bases at J, leaving 10 bases unmatched. From germline, CDR1 is SGHNT and CDR2 YENEEA. The chain's CDR3 is CASSLSGRGIGDEQFF. The CDR3, as DNA: TGTGCCAGCAGCTTGAGCGGGAGGGGGATCGGGGATGAGCAGTTCTTC.

The chain uses TRBV11-3 and TRBJ2-1; 9 nucleotides line up with TRBD2. The CDR3 is 14 residues long. V shed 4 bases, J shed 3 bases, and the junction held 1 base outside the gene matches. Germline assignment: CDR1 SGHNT and CDR2 YENEEA. This chain's CDR3 is CASSSTSGYNEQFF. CDR3 in DNA: TGTGCCAGCAGCTCGACTAGCGGCTACAATGAGCAGTTCTTC.

This chain connects TRBV25-1 to TRBJ1-5, with a weak D call TRBD1 (6 bases). This CDR3 comprises 16 residues. V lost 2 bases, J lost 5 bases, and 16 bases lay in between. Germline CDR1 MGHDK, CDR2 SYGVNS. The CDR3 DNA reads TGTGCCAGCAGTGAAGGGGGGCAGGGACCTTATCAGCCCCAGCATTTT. This sequence encodes CASSEGGQGPYQPQHF.

This clone was found a few times. The same CDR3 arises from other DNA sequences in this sample as well. The chain joins TRBV5-1 to TRBJ2-3, with TRBD2 matching over 9 bases. This CDR3 comprises 14 residues. Germline CDR1 is SGHRS and CDR2 is YFSETQ. V was clipped by 4 bases and J by 4 bases; unmatched bases: 4. The CDR3 region has the DNA TGCGCCAGCAGCCCGGGACTAGCTTCAGATACGCAGTATTTT. Translating gives CASSPGLASDTQYF.

The rearrangement joins TRBV10-3 to TRBJ1-1; perhaps TRBD1 as D (5 bases). In germline, CDR1 is ENHRY, CDR2 SYGVKD. The CDR3 is made up of 12 amino acids. V was cut by 3 bases and J by 6 bases, with 8 bases left in between. CDR3 residues: CAISDGTAEAFF. In DNA, the CDR3 is TGTGCCATCAGTGACGGGACGGCTGAAGCTTTCTTT.

This sequence joins TRBV2 and TRBJ1-4; D is ambiguous. V shed 5 bases and J shed 7 bases, with 17 bases lying between them. The CDR3 loop spans 15 amino acids. The germline V gene has CDR1 SNHLY and CDR2 FYNNEI. The CDR3 is CASSFHLPPGEKLFF. As DNA, the CDR3 is TGTGCCAGCAGTTTCCATCTCCCGCCAGGTGAAAAACTGTTTTTT.

The chain recombines TRBV11-1 with TRBJ2-1; 12 nucleotides line up with TRBD2. The CDR3 runs 16 residues. Germline V gene sequence: CDR1 SGHAT, CDR2 FQDESV (reference sequence). With 5 bases clipped from V and 8 bases from J, the junction kept 10 bases outside the gene matches. The CDR3 DNA is TGTGCCAGCAGCATCTGGACTAGCGGGACTGTCGATGAGCAGTTCTTC. As protein: CASSIWTSGTVDEQFF. Full variable domain (outside the CDR3, taken from reference TRBV11-1 and TRBJ2-1): EAEVAQSPRYKITEKSQAVAFWCDPISGHATLYWYRQILGQGPELLVQFQDESVVDDSQLPKDRFSAERLKGVDSTLKIQPAELGDSAMYLCASSIWTSGTVDEQFFGPGTRLTVL.

Concerning this clone: A read error is likely here: a far larger clone is one base away. The chain joins TRBV10-3 to TRBJ2-2; perhaps TRBD1 as D (6 bases). The CDR3 is 15 residues long. CDR1 is ENHRY and CDR2 is SYGVKD in the germline V gene. This CDR3 reads CAIRGVGQNTGERFF. The CDR3 DNA is TGTGCCATCCGTGGGGTAGGACAGAACACCGGGGAGCGGTTTTTT.

J is TRBJ1-2 and V is TRBV2; D might be TRBD1 (5 bases). The CDR3 loop spans 12 amino acids. Germline V lookup: CDR1 SNHLY, CDR2 FYNNEI. The V and J ends lost 6 bases and 7 bases respectively, with 12 bases between them. The CDR3 DNA is TGTGCCAGCAGGGGAGGGGTTTTTGGCTACACCTTC. It translates to CASRGGVFGYTF. Together with reference TRBV2 and TRBJ1-2, the CDR3 gives the full variable domain: EPEVTQTPSHQVTQMGQEVILRCVPISNHLYFYWYRQILGQKVEFLVSFYNNEISEKSEIFDDQFSVERPDGSNFTLKIRSTKLEDSAMYFCASRGGVFGYTFGSGTRLTVV.

On this clone: A far bigger clonotype differs at one base, so this is likely a read error. Different DNA sequences within this sample yield the same CDR3. The chain links TRBV7-2 to TRBJ2-7, with D tentatively TRBD1 (7 bases). V dropped 5 bases and J dropped 0 bases, with 17 bases sitting between them. There are 16 residues in the CDR3. CDR1 and CDR2 from the germline V gene are SGHTA and FQGNSA. CDR3 nucleotide sequence: TGTGCCAGCAGCCGTAGCGGCGGGACAGTCTCCTACGAGCAGTACTTC. It specifies CASSRSGGTVSYEQYF.

This clone was observed a handful of times. This chain uses TRBV5-1 with TRBJ2-2, with 7 bases matching TRBD1. This CDR3 contains 15 residues. The germline gives CDR1 SGHRS, CDR2 YFSETQ. V trimming: 4 bases; J trimming: 3 bases; junction bases outside the gene matches: 6. The CDR3: CASSPRQGYTGELFF. As DNA, the CDR3 is TGCGCCAGCAGCCCTCGACAGGGTTACACCGGGGAGCTGTTTTTT.

This clone was recorded once. Here the CDR3 reads CASSPHEGFGEQYF. The CDR3 nucleotides read TGTGCCAGCAGCCCCCACGAGGGGTTCGGCGAGCAGTACTTC. V usage is TRBV7-8 and J usage is TRBJ2-7; D assignment may be TRBD1 or TRBD2 (5 bases each). The germline gives CDR1 SGHVS, CDR2 FQNEAQ. V was trimmed by 5 bases and J by 6 bases, leaving 17 bases between them. The CDR3 runs to 14 residues.

The chain is built from TRBV5-1 and TRBJ2-5; 8 bases align to TRBD1. J lost 3 bases, V lost 0 bases, and 1 base had no gene match. The CDR3 loop spans 14 amino acids. The germline V gene encodes CDR1 SGHRS and CDR2 YFSETQ. The CDR3 sequence: CASSLATGEETQYF. CDR3 DNA sequence: TGCGCCAGCAGCTTGGCGACAGGGGAAGAGACCCAGTACTTC.

This rearrangement joins TRBV5-4 to TRBJ2-5; 7 bases are a match to TRBD1. Germline V lookup: CDR1 SGHNT, CDR2 YYREEE (reference sequence). The CDR3 runs to 13 residues. V lost 4 bases, J lost 5 bases, and 5 bases stayed unmatched. Written as DNA, the CDR3 is TGTGCCAGCAGCCGCGACAGGGATGAGACCCAGTACTTC. This codes for CASSRDRDETQYF.

The chain carries TRBV27 and TRBJ2-6; no clear D. Trimming left V 4 bases short and J 0 bases short, with 7 bases between. CDR3 size: 15 residues. Germline V gene sequence: CDR1 MNHEY, CDR2 SMNVEV (reference sequence). CDR3: CASSSPSSGANVLTF. The CDR3 nucleotides read TGTGCCAGCAGTTCGCCCAGCTCTGGGGCCAACGTCCTGACTTTC.

In this sample, this clone turned up once. Other nucleotide sequences in the sample specify the same CDR3. The V gene is TRBV7-2, the J gene TRBJ2-3; TRBD2 matches 8 bases. This CDR3 region has 15 residues. Trimming removed 5 bases from V and 0 bases from J; junction bases left unmatched: 4. Germline lookup yields CDR1 SGHTA and CDR2 FQGNSA. The CDR3 DNA follows: TGTGCCAGCAGCCTCGCTAGCGGGAGCACAGATACGCAGTATTTT. Translation gives CASSLASGSTDTQYF.

This chain joins TRBV5-4 and TRBJ1-4, with D unclear. Germline CDR1 is SGHNT and CDR2 is YYREEE (reference sequence). V gave up 0 bases and J gave up 0 bases, with 6 bases separating them. This CDR3 comprises 15 residues. The CDR3 reads CASSLDSATNEKLFF. CDR3 bases: TGTGCCAGCAGCTTGGACTCTGCAACTAATGAAAAACTGTTTTTT. Using reference TRBV5-4 and TRBJ1-4 for the parts outside the CDR3, the full variable domain is ETGVTQSPTHLIKTRGQQVTLRCSSQSGHNTVSWYQQALGQGPQFIFQYYREEENGRGNFPPRFSGLQFPNYSSELNVNALELDDSALYLCASSLDSATNEKLFFGSGTQLSVL.

Worth noting for this clone: A far more abundant clone sits one base away, making this likely a read error. The same CDR3 arises from other DNA sequences in this sample as well. The chain couples TRBV2 to TRBJ1-1, with TRBD1 matching over 10 bases. CDR1 is SNHLY, CDR2 FYNNEI, per germline. J was trimmed by 8 bases and V by 6 bases; bases with no gene match: 6. The CDR3 extends over 13 amino acids. The CDR3 here is CASRRQGAPEAFF. CDR3 in DNA: TGTGCCAGCAGAAGACAGGGGGCGCCCGAAGCTTTCTTT.

The CDR3 sequence is CASSATGPPDPQYF. In nucleotides, the CDR3 is TGTGCCAGCAGCGCTACCGGACCTCCCGATCCCCAGTACTTC. The J gene is TRBJ2-5, the V gene TRBV5-4; no firm D call. CDR1 is SGHNT, CDR2 YYREEE, per germline (reference sequence). V lost 4 bases and J 9 bases, leaving 19 bases between the germline ends. This CDR3 region has 14 residues.

In regard to this clone: This is likely an artifact of a read error, given a far larger clone one base away. This chain connects TRBV2 to TRBJ1-5; TRBD1 is a possible D gene (6 bases). Germline CDR1 is SNHLY and CDR2 is FYNNEI. The CDR3 spans 13 residues. In DNA form, the CDR3 reads TGTGCCAGCGGGACACTTAGCAATCGGCCCCAGCATTTT. This encodes CASGTLSNRPQHF.

This clone was counted a single time. The rearrangement links TRBV27 to TRBJ2-3; D unresolved. The V and J ends lost 1 base and 2 bases respectively, with 7 bases between them. CDR1 and CDR2 from the germline V gene are MNHEY and SMNVEV (reference sequence). This CDR3 is built from 14 residues. The CDR3 protein is CASSLLRPTDTQYF. The DNA for the CDR3 is TGTGCCAGCAGTTTATTGCGTCCCACAGATACGCAGTATTTT.

The J gene is TRBJ2-2, the V gene TRBV5-5; unclear D gene. The CDR3 extends over 14 amino acids. CDR1 is SGHKS, CDR2 YYEKEE, per germline (reference sequence). The germline V and J ends were trimmed by 2 bases and 0 bases, with 5 bases remaining between them. The CDR3 DNA follows: TGTGCCAGCAGCTTCGGAGCGAACACCGGGGAGCTGTTTTTT. Translating it yields CASSFGANTGELFF.

This clone was picked up many times. The chain has TRBV1 and TRBJ1-2. TRBV1 is noted as a pseudogene. The CDR3 extends over 14 amino acids. CDR3 nucleotides: TGCACCACCACACTAAGAGGGCGGCCCTGTGGCTACACCTTC. This sequence encodes CTTTLRGRPCGYTF.

There are a few counts of this clone. The CDR3 region is CASSSIGTGGTEAFF. In DNA, the CDR3 is TGTGCCAGCAGTTCTATAGGGACAGGGGGAACTGAAGCTTTCTTT. The V and J genes are TRBV28 and TRBJ1-1; the match to TRBD1 covers 11 bases. From germline, CDR1 is MDHEN and CDR2 SYDVKM. V trimming: 4 bases; J trimming: 5 bases; junction bases outside the gene matches: 6. The CDR3 sequence is 15 residues long.

Remarks on this clone: An end of the junction does not agree with germline; a read error may underlie this. The rearrangement uses TRBV5-3 and TRBJ1-1; no firm D call. TRBV5-3 is marked as an open reading frame, function uncertain. The CDR3 extends over 14 amino acids. The DNA for the CDR3 is TGTGCCAGCAGCTTGGATAGGGTATCGGGTGAAGCTTTCTTT. Amino acid sequence: CASSLDRVSGEAFF.

This chain joins TRBV18 and TRBJ1-1, with D possibly matching TRBD1 (5 bases). Trimming took off 4 bases at V and 1 base at J, with 16 bases between the two ends. The CDR3 is 16 amino acids. The germline V gene has CDR1 KGHSH and CDR2 LQKENI. The DNA for the CDR3 is TGTGCCAGCTCACGAAACCAGGGCGGGCGGAACACTGAAGCTTTCTTT. Its translation: CASSRNQGGRNTEAFF.

V gene TRBV29-1 combines with J gene TRBJ2-7, with TRBD1 matching over 8 bases. CDR1 and CDR2 (germline): SQVTM, ANQGSEA. V shed 1 base and J 3 bases; nucleotides not matched to a gene: 8. CDR3 size: 15 residues. The CDR3 nucleotides are TGCAGCGTTGAAGCGAGACAGGGGCCCTTCTACGAGCAGTACTTC. This gives the protein CSVEARQGPFYEQYF.

The chain recombines TRBV4-2 with TRBJ2-5, with D tentatively TRBD1 (5 bases). Near its end, the DNA agrees better with TRBJ2-7, so the J call may be wrong. CDR3 length: 16 amino acids. The germline V gene has CDR1 LGHNA and CDR2 YNFKEQ. The DNA of the CDR3 is TGTGCCAGCAGCCAAGAAGGCGGAGACAGAGTATACGAGCAGTACTTC. This codes for CASSQEGGDRVYEQYF.